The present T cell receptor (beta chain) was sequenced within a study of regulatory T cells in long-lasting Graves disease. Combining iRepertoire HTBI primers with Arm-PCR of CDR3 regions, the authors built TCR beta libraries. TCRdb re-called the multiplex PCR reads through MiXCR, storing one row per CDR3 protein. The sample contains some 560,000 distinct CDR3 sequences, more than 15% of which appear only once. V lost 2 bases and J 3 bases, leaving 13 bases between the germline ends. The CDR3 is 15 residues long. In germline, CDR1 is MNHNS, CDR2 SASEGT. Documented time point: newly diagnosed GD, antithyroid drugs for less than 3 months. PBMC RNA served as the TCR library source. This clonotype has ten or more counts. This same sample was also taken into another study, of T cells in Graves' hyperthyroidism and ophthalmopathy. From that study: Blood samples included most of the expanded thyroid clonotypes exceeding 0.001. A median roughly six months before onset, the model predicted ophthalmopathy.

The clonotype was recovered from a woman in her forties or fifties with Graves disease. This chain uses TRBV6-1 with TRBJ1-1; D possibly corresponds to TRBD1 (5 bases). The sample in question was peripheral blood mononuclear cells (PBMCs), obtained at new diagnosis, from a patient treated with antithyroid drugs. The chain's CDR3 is CASSEWVRTHTEAFF. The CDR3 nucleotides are TGTGCCAGCAGTGAATGGGTGCGGACACACACTGAAGCTTTCTTT.